A single sample is the source of the 28 T cell receptor beta chains below, sequenced in a study of cytomegalovirus exposure and HLA in healthy donors (dated by TCRdb to between 2016 and 2019). The library was made by the immunoSEQ multiplex PCR assay. For the multiplex PCR, a mixture combining 60 forward primers for TCR Vbeta segments and 13 reverse primers for TCR Jbeta segments was used. The clones in this table, taken by TCRdb from immuneACCESS, are in-frame only. Not every clone is retained; where verified, under half of the shortfall comes from an unresolved V gene, and the cause of the rest is unknown. This sample holds some 150,000 clones; approximately 80% were observed only once. The ten top clones hold approximately 2.1% of the sample. Sequencing input: PBMCs. These receptors originate from a woman aged 45-65 years in good health and CMV-seronegative.

J is TRBJ1-1 and V is TRBV9; weak D call: TRBD1 (5 bases). The germline V gene encodes CDR1 SGDLS and CDR2 YYNGEE. CDR3 length: 11 residues. The CDR3 loop is CASGGNTEAFF. The CDR3 DNA follows: TGTGCTTCCGGGGGGAACACTGAAGCTTTCTTT.

This rearrangement joins TRBV5-5 to TRBJ2-7, with D possibly TRBD2 on 5 matching bases. The length of the CDR3 is 14 residues. V was pared by 6 bases and J by 0 bases, with 13 bases between. Germline CDR1 SGHKS, CDR2 YYEKEE (reference sequence). CDR3 bases: TGTGCCAGCACCAGGACTTCGGACTCCTACGAGCAGTACTTC. This codes for CASTRTSDSYEQYF.

The chain links TRBV2 to TRBJ2-7, with D possibly matching TRBD2 (5 bases). Germline V lookup: CDR1 SNHLY, CDR2 FYNNEI. V gave up 8 bases and J gave up 1 base, with 9 bases separating them. This CDR3 is built from 12 residues. In nucleotides, the CDR3 is TGTGCCAGCCGCGGAGGATCCTACGAGCAGTACTTC. Its translation: CASRGGSYEQYF.

This chain links TRBV6-4 with TRBJ2-2; weak D call: TRBD2 (5 bases). V was shortened by 5 bases and J by 6 bases, with 13 bases between the two germline ends. The CDR3 consists of 14 residues. The V gene's germline CDR1 is MRHNA and CDR2 SNTAGT. This CDR3 reads CASSTDGIAGELFF. The CDR3 nucleotides read TGTGCCAGCAGTACCGACGGGATTGCCGGGGAGCTGTTTTTT.

This clone came up once. This sample includes further DNA sequences coding for the same CDR3. The genes are TRBV5-1 and TRBJ1-5; 7 bases are shared with TRBD1. The germline CDR1 and CDR2 sequences are SGHRS and YFSETQ. V shed 0 bases, J shed 3 bases, and the junction held 9 bases outside the gene matches. The CDR3 extends over 17 amino acids. The CDR3 sequence is CASSLAPTGSVNQPQHF. The CDR3 DNA follows: TGCGCCAGCAGCTTGGCACCGACAGGGTCGGTCAATCAGCCCCAGCATTTT.

The chain combines TRBV15 with TRBJ2-2; 11 bases are shared with TRBD2. J gave up 6 bases and V 0 bases, and 6 bases lay outside the gene matches. This CDR3 has 17 residues. CDR1 and CDR2 (germline): LNHNV, YYDKDF (reference sequence). CDR3 sequence: CATSRDQPSGRSGELFF. The DNA of the CDR3 is TGTGCCACCAGCAGAGATCAACCTAGCGGGAGGTCCGGGGAGCTGTTTTTT.

The chain recombines TRBV5-1 with TRBJ1-1; TRBD1 is a possible D gene (5 bases). The germline V gene has CDR1 SGHRS and CDR2 YFSETQ. Between the trimmed V and J ends, which lost 1 base and 1 base, there was a span of 8 bases. The CDR3 length is 14 residues. CDR3 sequence: CASSLIGENTEAFF. In DNA form, the CDR3 reads TGCGCCAGCAGCTTGATAGGGGAGAACACTGAAGCTTTCTTT.

The chain's CDR3 is CASSWAGSGGTEAFF. CDR3 nucleotides: TGCGCCAGCAGCTGGGCCGGGTCCGGGGGCACTGAAGCTTTCTTT. This chain uses TRBV5-1 with TRBJ1-1; perhaps TRBD1 as D (5 bases). CDR3 length: 15 residues. Trimming took 3 bases from V and 4 from J, leaving 16 bases between them. CDR1 is SGHRS, CDR2 YFSETQ, per germline.

The J gene is TRBJ1-1, the V gene TRBV29-1, with D perhaps matching TRBD1 (5 bases). CDR1 and CDR2 from the germline V gene are SQVTM and ANQGSEA. This CDR3 is built from 13 residues. Trimming took 6 bases from V and 11 from J, leaving 22 bases between them. The DNA for the CDR3 is TGCAGCGTCTTGCAACAGGACCTGAGTAGGGCTTTCTTT. It yields the protein CSVLQQDLSRAFF. The full variable domain, with the rest looked up from reference TRBV29-1 and TRBJ1-1, is SAVISQKPSRDICQRGTSLTIQCQVDSQVTMMFWYRQQPGQSLTLIATANQGSEATYESGFVIDKFPISRPNLTFSTLTVSNMSPEDSSIYLCSVLQQDLSRAFFGQGTRLTVV.

This chain links TRBV9 with TRBJ2-3; 15 bases fit TRBD2. V shed 3 bases, J shed 0 bases, and the junction held 8 bases outside the gene matches. The CDR3 extends over 19 amino acids. CDR1 SGDLS and CDR2 YYNGEE come from the germline V gene. The CDR3 nucleotides are TGTGCCAGCAGCGAGCGAGGACTAGCGGGGGGGTTTAGCACAGATACGCAGTATTTT. Its translation: CASSERGLAGGFSTDTQYF.

As regards this clone: The junction shows a germline mismatch at one end, possibly a read error. The chain is built from TRBV4-2 and TRBJ2-3, with 9 bases matching TRBD2. Per germline, CDR1 LGHNA and CDR2 YNFKEQ. There are 17 residues in the CDR3. Here the CDR3 reads CASSQDLSGGLTDMQYF. CDR3 bases: TGTGCCAGCAGCCAAGATCTTAGCGGGGGCCTCACAGATATGCAGTATTTT.

The chain is built from TRBV5-1 and TRBJ2-7; 11 nucleotides line up with TRBD2. Per germline, CDR1 SGHRS and CDR2 YFSETQ. With 4 bases clipped from V and 5 bases from J, the junction kept 5 bases outside the gene matches. This CDR3 has 14 amino acids. The CDR3 protein is CASSPELAGDEQYF. The CDR3 nucleotides are TGCGCCAGCAGCCCAGAACTAGCGGGAGACGAGCAGTACTTC.

This chain joins TRBV29-1 and TRBJ1-2, with D hard to call. The V end was cut by 4 bases, the J end by 6 bases, with 18 bases between. The CDR3 covers 14 residues. Germline V lookup: CDR1 SQVTM, CDR2 ANQGSEA. The CDR3 nucleotides are TGCAGCGTTGGCCCTCGGGGTGTTCGGAATGGCTACACCTTC. Translating gives CSVGPRGVRNGYTF.

The rearrangement joins TRBV9 to TRBJ1-2; possible D gene TRBD1, 5 bases. V was cut by 0 bases and J by 0 bases, with 9 bases left in between. Germline V CDR1 and CDR2: SGDLS, YYNGEE. The CDR3 runs 15 residues. The CDR3: CASSVEQVPNYGYTF. In nucleotides, the CDR3 is TGTGCCAGCAGCGTAGAACAGGTCCCTAACTATGGCTACACCTTC.

CDR3 sequence reads: CASSLGAGGASDTQYF. CDR3 nucleotide sequence: TGTGCCAGCAGCCTGGGGGCGGGGGGGGCTTCGGATACGCAGTATTTT. V gene TRBV7-6 combines with J gene TRBJ2-3, with TRBD2 matching over 9 bases. Germline trimming cut 5 bases from V and 6 bases from J; bases unmatched to any gene: 12. CDR3 length: 16 amino acids. Germline V CDR1 and CDR2: SGHVS, FNYEAQ. Together with reference TRBV7-6 and TRBJ2-3, the CDR3 gives the full variable domain: GAGVSQSPRYKVTKRGQDVALRCDPISGHVSLYWYRQALGQGPEFLTYFNYEAQQDKSGLPNDRFSAERPEGSISTLTIQRTEQRDSAMYRCASSLGAGGASDTQYFGPGTRLTVL.

This clone has only a few counts. This chain connects TRBV4-2 to TRBJ1-1, with 7 bases lining up with TRBD1. Germline V gives CDR1 LGHNA, CDR2 YNFKEQ. The J segment lost 6 bases and the V segment lost 3 bases, leaving 10 bases of the junction unmatched. The CDR3 extends over 15 amino acids. This CDR3 is CASSQDEGTVAEAFF. The CDR3 nucleotides are TGTGCCAGCAGCCAGGACGAAGGGACAGTCGCTGAAGCTTTCTTT.

The CDR3 region has the DNA TGTGCCAGTACGACAGGGCCCCAGCCTGGTGAGCAGTACTTC. This gives the protein CASTTGPQPGEQYF. The chain has TRBV19 and TRBJ2-7; 7 nucleotides align to TRBD1. CDR3 length equals 14 residues. V trimming: 7 bases; J trimming: 7 bases; junction bases outside the gene matches: 13. The germline gives CDR1 LNHDA, CDR2 SQIVND (reference sequence).

CDR3 DNA sequence: TGTGCCAGCAGCTTAGGGCCCGGACTGTCGTCCTACGAGCAGTACTTC. Amino acids: CASSLGPGLSSYEQYF. V and J are TRBV7-6 and TRBJ2-7; weak D call: TRBD2 (5 bases). The CDR3 extends over 16 amino acids. Trimming took off 1 base at V and 1 base at J, with 14 bases between the two ends. Germline V gene sequence: CDR1 SGHVS, CDR2 FNYEAQ.

The chain couples TRBV19 to TRBJ1-2; the match to TRBD1 covers 8 bases. Germline-derived CDR1 and CDR2 are LNHDA and SQIVND (reference sequence). The CDR3 is 13 amino acids. With 6 bases clipped from V and 2 bases from J, the junction kept 2 bases outside the gene matches. CDR3 sequence: CASRRTGNYGYTF. DNA of the CDR3: TGTGCCAGTAGGAGGACAGGGAACTATGGCTACACCTTC.

CDR3 coding DNA: TGCGCCAGCAGCTTGGGACAGGGAAGAGAAAAACTGTTTTTT. Encoded protein: CASSLGQGREKLFF. This chain joins TRBV5-1 and TRBJ1-4, with TRBD1 matching over 7 bases. The germline CDR1 and CDR2 sequences are SGHRS and YFSETQ. With 0 bases clipped from V and 8 bases from J, the junction kept 4 bases outside the gene matches. The CDR3 extends over 14 amino acids.

The genes are TRBV6-5 and TRBJ2-5; D is perhaps TRBD1 (6 bases). The CDR3 runs 13 residues. Per the germline V gene, CDR1 is MNHEY and CDR2 is SVGAGI. V dropped 7 bases and J dropped 2 bases, with 11 bases sitting between them. This CDR3 is CASTETGQETQYF. The CDR3, as DNA: TGTGCCAGCACCGAGACAGGACAAGAGACCCAGTACTTC.

This clone was recorded a few times. The chain recombines TRBV5-1 with TRBJ2-6; unclear D gene. Trimming removed 2 bases from V and 0 bases from J, with 12 bases in between. The germline gives CDR1 SGHRS, CDR2 YFSETQ. The CDR3 runs 17 residues. The chain's CDR3 is CASSFDGATSGANVLTF. In DNA form, the CDR3 reads TGCGCCAGCAGCTTCGACGGAGCCACCTCTGGGGCCAACGTCCTGACTTTC.

The chain joins TRBV13 to TRBJ1-5; D might be TRBD1 (6 bases). The germline V gene has CDR1 PRHDT and CDR2 FYEKMQ (reference sequence). Trimming removed 2 bases at V and 4 bases at J, with 6 bases between. This CDR3 comprises 13 residues. The DNA of the CDR3 is TGTGCCAGCAGCTTAAGGGGGAATCAGCCCCAGCATTTT. It specifies CASSLRGNQPQHF.

The chain uses TRBV29-1 and TRBJ2-7, with a weak D call TRBD2 (5 bases). This CDR3 contains 12 residues. The V end lost 6 bases, the J end lost 5 bases, and 14 bases lay between the germline ends. Germline values: CDR1 SQVTM, CDR2 ANQGSEA. CDR3 in amino acids: CSVLTDGDEQYF. In DNA form, the CDR3 reads TGCAGCGTCCTTACTGACGGGGACGAGCAGTACTTC.

The chain recombines TRBV2 with TRBJ2-6; no definite D call. The CDR3 runs to 15 residues. The ends were cut back, 8 bases at V and 0 bases at J, with 11 bases in the middle. The V gene's germline CDR1 is SNHLY and CDR2 FYNNEI. The CDR3: CASGSASSGANVLTF. The CDR3 DNA reads TGTGCCAGCGGTTCTGCGAGCTCTGGGGCCAACGTCCTGACTTTC.

The V and J genes are TRBV19 and TRBJ2-5; 8 bases map to TRBD2. Germline CDR1 is LNHDA and CDR2 is SQIVND (reference sequence). With V trimmed by 6 bases and J by 3 bases, 6 bases remained unmatched. CDR3 length: 14 residues. In DNA form, the CDR3 reads TGTGCCAGTAGCGTGGGTAGCGGGAAAGAGACCCAGTACTTC. Translated, it gives CASSVGSGKETQYF.

The chain carries TRBV18 and TRBJ2-7; 9 bases match TRBD1. Germline values: CDR1 KGHSH, CDR2 LQKENI. The CDR3 totals 16 residues. The J segment lost 5 bases and the V segment lost 5 bases, leaving 13 bases of the junction unmatched. The CDR3 is CASSTLTGGEVDEQYF. Here the CDR3 DNA reads TGTGCCAGCTCAACTCTCACAGGGGGCGAGGTTGACGAGCAGTACTTC. The full variable domain, completed using reference TRBV18 and TRBJ2-7, is NAGVMQNPRHLVRRRGQEARLRCSPMKGHSHVYWYRQLPEEGLKFMVYLQKENIIDESGMPKERFSAEFPKEGPSILRIQQVVRGDSAAYFCASSTLTGGEVDEQYFGPGTRLTVT.

The genes are TRBV5-1 and TRBJ2-7, with TRBD1 as a possible D gene (5 bases). Germline CDR1 reads SGHRS; CDR2 reads YFSETQ. The CDR3 spans 13 residues. Trimming removed 4 bases at V and 1 base at J, with 9 bases between. Written as DNA, the CDR3 is TGCGCCAGCAGCCCCGACAGATCCTACGAGCAGTACTTC. Protein: CASSPDRSYEQYF.